The rows below give T cell receptor beta chains drawn from one sample of a study of blood T cell repertoires in COVID-19. TCRdb's table, derived via immunoSEQ multiplex PCR, lists solely in-frame clones and lacks some. The sample includes just over 300,000 clones, about nine tenths of them seen just once. The sequencing input was peripheral blood. These receptors came from a woman aged 25 to 45 with COVID-19, enrolled during active disease. CDR3s include the opening cysteine and the closing phenylalanine or tryptophan. The D gene is left open where the match is weak. Part of the rows lack a size; the others show once, few, many or a class for expanded clones.

-	-	TRBV18	TRBJ2-7	CASSPRVQKSYEQYF	TGTGCCAGCTCACCCCGGGTTCAGAAGTCCTACGAGCAGTACTTC
-	-	TRBV5-1	TRBJ1-2	CASSPSGANYGYTF	TGCGCCAGCAGCCCCTCGGGGGCTAACTATGGCTACACCTTC
-	-	TRBV4-2	TRBJ2-1	CASSQARRNEQFF	TGTGCCAGCAGCCAAGCTCGCAGGAATGAGCAGTTCTTC
TRBD1	-	TRBV7-9	TRBJ1-1	CASSHRQGGTEAFF	TGTGCCAGCAGCCACAGACAGGGAGGCACTGAAGCTTTCTTT
TRBD1	-	TRBV19	TRBJ1-2	CASSLVGGTGLFYGYTF	TGTGCCAGTAGTCTGGTTGGAGGGACAGGGCTTTTTTATGGCTACACCTTC
TRBD2	-	TRBV27	TRBJ2-1	CASSSSGGGSYNEQFF	TGTGCCAGCAGCTCTAGCGGGGGGGGCTCCTACAATGAGCAGTTCTTC
TRBD1	-	TRBV9	TRBJ1-6	CASSRTGYYSPLHF	TGTGCCAGCAGCAGGACAGGCTATTATTCACCCCTCCACTTT
-	-	TRBV4-1	TRBJ1-2	CASSPSRGSYYGYTF	TGCGCCAGCAGCCCTTCTAGGGGGAGCTACTATGGCTACACCTTC
TRBD1	-	TRBV5-5	TRBJ1-2	CASSPTGGASWGYTF	TGTGCCAGCAGCCCCACAGGGGGCGCTTCGTGGGGCTACACCTTC
TRBD1	-	TRBV30	TRBJ2-7	CACGTATLKVQYF	TGTGCCTGCGGGACAGCCACTTTGAAAGTGCAGTACTTC
-	-	TRBV4-1	TRBJ1-2	CASSQVVTGIAYGYTF	TGCGCCAGCAGCCAAGTTGTTACAGGGATTGCCTATGGCTACACCTTC
TRBD1	-	TRBV30	TRBJ1-5	CAWRPQGAAIQPQHF	TGTGCCTGGAGGCCCCAGGGGGCCGCTATTCAGCCCCAGCATTTT
-	-	TRBV4-3	TRBJ2-1	CASSQENQNNEQFF	TGCGCCAGCAGCCAAGAAAATCAGAACAATGAGCAGTTCTTC
-	-	TRBV5-8	TRBJ1-3	CASSRSGTWDSGNTIYF	TGTGCCAGCAGCCGATCCGGGACTTGGGACTCTGGAAACACCATATATTTT
TRBD2	-	TRBV7-9	TRBJ2-3	CASSFSSGGGTDTQYF	TGTGCCAGCAGCTTCTCCTCGGGGGGGGGCACAGATACGCAGTATTTT
TRBD1	-	TRBV19	TRBJ2-3	CASSDPGQITDTQYF	TGTGCCAGTAGTGACCCGGGACAGATCACAGATACGCAGTATTTT
-	-	TRBV5-1	TRBJ2-1	CASSLRGYNEQFF	TGCGCCAGCAGCTTGAGGGGGTACAATGAGCAGTTCTTC
-	-	TRBV19	TRBJ1-1	CASSTGHANRRTEAFF	TGTGCCAGTAGTACGGGACACGCGAACAGACGCACTGAAGCTTTCTTT
-	few	TRBV5-4	TRBJ2-7	CASSLRDTSSYEQYF	TGTGCCAGCAGCCTGAGGGACACTAGCTCCTACGAGCAGTACTTC
TRBD2	once	TRBV19	TRBJ2-3	CASSLVRGGTDTQYF	TGTGCCAGTAGTTTAGTGAGGGGAGGGACAGATACGCAGTATTTT
TRBD2	-	TRBV28	TRBJ2-3	CASRQLGGGKDTQYF	TGTGCCAGCAGACAACTCGGGGGGGGGAAAGATACGCAGTATTTT
TRBD1	-	TRBV2	TRBJ1-6	CASSLDRGLSPLHF	TGTGCCAGCAGTCTCGACAGGGGGTTGTCACCCCTCCACTTT
-	-	TRBV6-5	TRBJ1-5	CASSPGGLNQPQHF	TGTGCCAGCAGTCCAGGAGGGTTGAATCAGCCCCAGCATTTT
-	-	TRBV9	TRBJ1-2	CASSATGHLNYGYTF	TGTGCCAGCAGCGCGACAGGACATCTTAACTATGGCTACACCTTC
TRBD1	once	TRBV2	TRBJ1-4	CASSEDRGQVNEKLFF	TGTGCCAGCAGTGAAGACAGGGGGCAAGTTAATGAAAAACTGTTTTTT
-	-	TRBV19	TRBJ1-4	CATRQPATNEKLFF	TGTGCCACCCGACAGCCCGCAACTAATGAAAAACTGTTTTTT
TRBD2	-	TRBV28	TRBJ2-5	CASSLGTSAGEETQYF	TGTGCCAGCAGTTTAGGGACTAGCGCAGGAGAAGAGACCCAGTACTTC